The text below deals with one TCR beta chain. Its specificity is not known. These data are taken from a study of CD8+CD57+ T cells in acquired aplastic anemia. Study as a whole: Recorded DNA amounts for sorted CD4+ and CD8+ cells had an average of 3.2 ug. Findings and caveats of the study: It was found that about 31 CD8+ CDR3 sequences were shared between patients and controls. Patients and controls had CD8+ Simpson's diversity values that were not significantly distinct.

The authors sequenced patients whose flow cytometry had shown CD8+CD57+ cell expansion. The enrolled patients all had severe acquired aplastic anemia. It was genomic DNA that served as the template for profiling TCR beta VDJ and CDR3. A single record per CDR3 protein comes from TCRdb applying MiXCR to the reads. The sample consists of under 250,000 distinct CDR3 sequences, 40% to 50% of them appearing once. The length of the CDR3 is 13 residues. Germline-derived CDR1 and CDR2 are DFQATT and SNEGSKA (reference sequence). V lost 0 bases and J lost 6, with 11 bases in between. The V gene is TRBV20-1, the J gene TRBJ1-2, with D unclear. The sequenced material came from sorted CD4+, CD8+, or CD8+CD57+ T cells (not recorded which) from PBMCs. This receptor was identified in a human donor with aplastic anemia. CDR3 residues: CSARDPRNDGYTF. CDR3 sequence (DNA): TGCAGTGCTAGAGATCCGAGGAATGATGGCTACACCTTC.